This T cell receptor beta chain stems from a study of immune cell composition in non-small cell lung cancer. Trimming pared 2 bases from V and 4 bases from J, leaving 8 bases between. CDR1 ENHRY and CDR2 SYGVKD come from the germline V gene. The CDR3 totals 14 residues. Study results and caveats: Overall clonality, unlike maximal tumour-associated clone frequency, did not predict TIL reactivity. Squamous carcinomas (approximately 80%) more often had tumour-associated clones >0.5% than adenocarcinomas (roughly 35%).

TCRdb's copy holds only in-frame clones and misses some; the assay was immunoSEQ multiplex PCR. Among 13,000 or so clones listed, roughly 73% were seen once. About this clone itself: Antigen unknown.

Sequenced input: lung tumor tissue. This TCR was sampled from a human donor with non-small cell lung cancer. This chain joins TRBV10-3 and TRBJ1-4, with D possibly TRBD1 on 6 matching bases. CDR3 protein: CAISEGQSNEKLFF. CDR3 in DNA: TGTGCCATCAGTGAGGGACAGAGTAATGAAAAACTGTTTTTT.